The 2 T cell receptor beta chains below all came from one sample that was sequenced in a study of PD-L1 blockade in urothelial cancer. Sequenced by immunoSEQ multiplex PCR; TCRdb stores in-frame clones only, minus some. This table holds tens of thousands of clones, roughly four fifths found once. The specimen comprised PBMCs, sampled around atezolizumab (anti-PD-L1) treatment. These receptors all come from a man aged 65 to 79 with urothelial cancer.

This rearrangement joins TRBV5-1 to TRBJ1-2; 8 positions match TRBD1. V dropped 4 bases and J dropped 4; count of bases not matched to a gene: 15. The CDR3 is made up of 17 amino acids. Germline V lookup: CDR1 SGHRS, CDR2 YFSETQ. The CDR3 sequence: CASSPDGDRRRSYGYTF. The CDR3 nucleotides read TGCGCCAGCAGCCCGGATGGGGACAGGAGGCGAAGCTATGGCTACACCTTC.

The DNA of the CDR3 is TGTGCCAGCAGCCCCAGGGAAATGTGGCAGCCCCAGCATTTT. It is translated as CASSPREMWQPQHF. The J gene is TRBJ1-5, the V gene TRBV28, with D tentatively TRBD1 (5 bases). The CDR3 is 14 residues long. The V gene's germline CDR1 is MDHEN and CDR2 SYDVKM. V dropped 6 bases and J dropped 7 bases, with 16 bases sitting between them.